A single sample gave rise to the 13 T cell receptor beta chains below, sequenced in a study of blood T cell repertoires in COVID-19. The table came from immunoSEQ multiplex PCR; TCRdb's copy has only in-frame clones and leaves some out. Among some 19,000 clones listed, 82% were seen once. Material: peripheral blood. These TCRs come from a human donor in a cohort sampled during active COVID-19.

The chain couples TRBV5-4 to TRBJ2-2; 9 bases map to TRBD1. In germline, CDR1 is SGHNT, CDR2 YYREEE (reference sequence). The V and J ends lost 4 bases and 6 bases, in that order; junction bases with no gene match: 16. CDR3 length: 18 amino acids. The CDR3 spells CASSPPDRGPLSAGELFF. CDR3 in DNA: TGTGCCAGCAGCCCACCGGACAGGGGTCCCCTTTCAGCCGGGGAGCTGTTTTTT.

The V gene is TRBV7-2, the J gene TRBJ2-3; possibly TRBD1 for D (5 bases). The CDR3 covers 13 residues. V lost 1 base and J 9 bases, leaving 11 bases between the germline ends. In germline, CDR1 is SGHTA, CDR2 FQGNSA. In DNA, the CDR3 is TGTGCCAGCAGCTTAGTCACTCAGGGAACGCAGTATTTT. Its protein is CASSLVTQGTQYF.

CDR3 in DNA: TGTGCCAGCGGAGGGGGGGGAAGCTCCTATAATTCACCCCTCCACTTT. Its translation is CASGGGGSSYNSPLHF. V gene TRBV9 combines with J gene TRBJ1-6, with D perhaps matching TRBD1 (6 bases). Trimming stripped 7 bases from V and 0 bases from J, with 14 bases between. The V gene's germline CDR1 is SGDLS and CDR2 YYNGEE. The CDR3 extends over 16 amino acids.

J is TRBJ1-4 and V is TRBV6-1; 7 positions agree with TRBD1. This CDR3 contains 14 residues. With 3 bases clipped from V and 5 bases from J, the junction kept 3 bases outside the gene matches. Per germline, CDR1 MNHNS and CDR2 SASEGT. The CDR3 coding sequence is TGTGCCAGCAGTGATATGACAGGGAATGAAAAACTGTTTTTT. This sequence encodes CASSDMTGNEKLFF.

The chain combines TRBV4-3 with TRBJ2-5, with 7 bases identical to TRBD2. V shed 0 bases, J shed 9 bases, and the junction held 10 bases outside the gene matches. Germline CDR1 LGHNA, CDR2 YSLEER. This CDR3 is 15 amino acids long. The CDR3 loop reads CASSQEGGRGGAQYF. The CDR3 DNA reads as TGCGCCAGCAGCCAAGAGGGAGGGCGCGGCGGGGCCCAGTACTTC.

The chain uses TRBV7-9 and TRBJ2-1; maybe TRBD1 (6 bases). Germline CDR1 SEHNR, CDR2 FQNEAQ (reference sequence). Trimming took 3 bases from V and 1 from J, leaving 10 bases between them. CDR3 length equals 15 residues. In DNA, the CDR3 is TGTGCCAGCAGCTTTAGTAGGGGGTCCTACAATGAGCAGTTCTTC. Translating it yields CASSFSRGSYNEQFF. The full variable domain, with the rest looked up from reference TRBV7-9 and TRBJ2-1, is DTGVSQNPRHKITKRGQNVTFRCDPISEHNRLYWYRQTLGQGPEFLTYFQNEAQLEKSRLLSDRFSAERPKGSFSTLEIQRTEQGDSAMYLCASSFSRGSYNEQFFGPGTRLTVL.

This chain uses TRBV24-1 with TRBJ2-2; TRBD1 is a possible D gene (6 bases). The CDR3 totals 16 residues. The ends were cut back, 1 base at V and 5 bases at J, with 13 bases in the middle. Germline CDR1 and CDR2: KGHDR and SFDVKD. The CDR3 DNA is TGTGCCACCAGTGATTTCCACCCCACAGGGACCGGGGAGCTGTTTTTT. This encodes CATSDFHPTGTGELFF.

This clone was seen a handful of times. The CDR3 is CASSLEAGDKKQYF. The CDR3 region has the DNA TGTGCCAGCAGCCTAGAGGCAGGGGATAAGAAGCAGTACTTC. The chain combines TRBV7-8 with TRBJ2-7; maybe TRBD1 (6 bases). Trimming removed 5 bases from V and 8 bases from J, with 19 bases in between. The CDR3 loop spans 14 amino acids. The germline gives CDR1 SGHVS, CDR2 FQNEAQ.

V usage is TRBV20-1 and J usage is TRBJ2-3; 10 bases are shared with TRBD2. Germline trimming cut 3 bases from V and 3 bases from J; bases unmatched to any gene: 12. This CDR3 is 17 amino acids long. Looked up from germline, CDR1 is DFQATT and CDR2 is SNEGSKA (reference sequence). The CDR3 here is CSASGFVAGGLTDTQYF. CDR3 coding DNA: TGCAGTGCTAGTGGGTTCGTAGCGGGGGGATTAACAGATACGCAGTATTTT.

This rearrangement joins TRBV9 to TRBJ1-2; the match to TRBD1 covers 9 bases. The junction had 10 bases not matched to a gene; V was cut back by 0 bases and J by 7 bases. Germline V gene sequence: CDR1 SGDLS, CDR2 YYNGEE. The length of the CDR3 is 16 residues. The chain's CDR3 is CASSVEGTGYIGGYTF. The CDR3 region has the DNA TGTGCCAGCAGCGTAGAAGGGACAGGGTATATTGGTGGCTACACCTTC. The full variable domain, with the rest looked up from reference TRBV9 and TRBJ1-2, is DSGVTQTPKHLITATGQRVTLRCSPRSGDLSVYWYQQSLDQGLQFLIQYYNGEERAKGNILERFSAQQFPDLHSELNLSSLELGDSALYFCASSVEGTGYIGGYTFGSGTRLTVV.

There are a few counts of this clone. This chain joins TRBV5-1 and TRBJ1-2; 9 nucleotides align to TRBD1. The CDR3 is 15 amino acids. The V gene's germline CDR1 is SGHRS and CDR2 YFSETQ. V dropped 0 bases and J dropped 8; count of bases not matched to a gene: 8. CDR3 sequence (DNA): TGCGCCAGCAGCTTGGGTGGGACAGGGAAAGAAGGCTACACCTTC. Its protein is CASSLGGTGKEGYTF.

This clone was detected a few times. The CDR3 DNA is TGTGCCAGCAGCTTAGAGGCTAGCGGAAACACAGATACGCAGTATTTT. This gives the protein CASSLEASGNTDTQYF. This chain links TRBV7-6 with TRBJ2-3; 7 bases are shared with TRBD2. This CDR3 is 16 amino acids long. In germline, CDR1 is SGHVS, CDR2 FNYEAQ. After removal of 1 base from V and 2 bases from J, the junction contained 6 bases not matched to a gene.

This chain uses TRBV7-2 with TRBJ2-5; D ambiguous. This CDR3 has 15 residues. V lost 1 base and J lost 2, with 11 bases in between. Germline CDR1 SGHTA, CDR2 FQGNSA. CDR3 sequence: CASSLGRLRQETQYF. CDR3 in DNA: TGTGCCAGCAGCTTAGGTCGGCTCAGGCAAGAGACCCAGTACTTC.